One and the same sample provided the 6 T cell receptor beta chains below, sequenced in a study of tumor-infiltrating lymphocytes in primary liver carcinoma. TCR beta cDNA was reverse-transcribed from about 550 ng of total RNA. The reaction used a constant-region primer and ProtoScript II reverse transcriptase. ARM-PCR, slightly modified, supplied the TCR beta libraries through three nested multiplex PCR rounds. Rounds one and two of PCR, each of 10 cycles, were primed with TRBV1-TRBV30 forward primers and a C-beta reverse primer. TCRdb reprocessed the multiplex PCR reads with MiXCR, giving one entry per CDR3 protein. The data contain more than 95,000 distinct CDR3 sequences, roughly three fifths of them singletons. DNA and RNA were both co-extracted from about 20-30 mg of bulk tissue that had not been sorted. Sequenced input: liver tumor tissue from sampling region 3. The subset was: tumor region T3, left-lateral pole. These receptor sequences come from a woman aged 60 to 75 with primary liver carcinoma and hepatitis B virus infection.

The table lists this clonotype with many counts. The rearrangement joins TRBV12-3 or TRBV12-4 to TRBJ1-1, with TRBD1 matching over 8 bases. The CDR3 runs to 13 residues. V lost 5 bases to trimming and J lost 5 bases; unmatched junction nucleotides: 4. CDR3 protein: CASSPRTGTEAFF. Here the CDR3 DNA reads TGTGCCAGCAGTCCCCGGACAGGGACTGAAGCTTTCTTT.

This clonotype was counted between two and nine times. The CDR3, as DNA: TGTGCCAGCGGAGGACTAGCGGGACCCCAAGAGACCCAGTACTTC. Its translation: CASGGLAGPQETQYF. This chain joins TRBV2 and TRBJ2-5; 12 nucleotides agree with TRBD2. With V trimmed by 8 bases and J by 1 base, 5 bases remained unmatched. The CDR3 has 15 residues. Per the germline V gene, CDR1 is SNHLY and CDR2 is FYNNEI.

As concerns this clonotype: The CDR3 end shows no conserved phenylalanine or tryptophan, and so a read error is likely. J is TRBJ1-5 and V is TRBV6-1; tentatively, D is TRBD1 (6 bases). The CDR3 length is 16 residues. CDR1 is MNHNS, CDR2 SASEGT, per germline. V lost 6 bases and J 0 bases, leaving 15 bases between the germline ends. CDR3 amino acids: CASRDGGLYSNQPQHS. As DNA, the CDR3 is TGTGCCAGCAGGGACGGGGGCCTCTATAGCAATCAGCCCCAGCATTCT.

Notes on this clonotype: The CDR3 does not close with the conserved phenylalanine or tryptophan, likely indicating a read error. V is TRBV12-5 and J is TRBJ2-1, with D tentatively TRBD2 (6 bases). The CDR3 has 13 residues. Germline V CDR1 and CDR2: LGHNT, FRNRAP. CDR3: CASGRGTFNEQFL. In DNA form, the CDR3 reads TGTGCTAGTGGCCGAGGGACTTTCAATGAACAGTTCCTC.

Remarks on this clonotype: A much larger clone lies one base from this, so it may be a read error. The genes are TRBV5-1 and TRBJ1-2; D remains ambiguous. Germline values: CDR1 SGHRS, CDR2 YFSETQ. The CDR3 length is 15 residues. Trimming left V 4 bases short and J 1 base short, with 14 bases between. The CDR3 protein is CASSPIDGVNYGYTF. DNA for the CDR3: TGCGCCAGCAGCCCGATCGATGGGGTTAACTATGGCTACACCTTC.

This clonotype was seen many times. V and J are TRBV12-3 or TRBV12-4 and TRBJ2-7; 7 bases line up with TRBD1. Losses at the gene ends were 5 bases for V and 3 bases for J; bases not matched to a gene: 7. The CDR3 has 14 amino acids. This chain's CDR3 is CASSTRDRFYEQYF. The CDR3 DNA reads TGTGCCAGCAGTACCCGGGACAGATTCTACGAGCAGTACTTC.